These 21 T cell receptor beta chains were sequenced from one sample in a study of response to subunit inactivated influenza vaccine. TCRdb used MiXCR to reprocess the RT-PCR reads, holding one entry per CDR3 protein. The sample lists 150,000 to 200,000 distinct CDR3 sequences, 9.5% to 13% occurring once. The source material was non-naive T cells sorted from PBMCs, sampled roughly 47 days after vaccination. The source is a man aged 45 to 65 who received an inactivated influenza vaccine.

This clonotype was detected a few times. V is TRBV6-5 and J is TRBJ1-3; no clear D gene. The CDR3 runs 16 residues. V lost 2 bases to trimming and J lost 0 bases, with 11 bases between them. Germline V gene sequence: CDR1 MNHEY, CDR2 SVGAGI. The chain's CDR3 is CASSYDVGLSGNTIYF. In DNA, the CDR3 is TGTGCCAGCAGTTACGATGTCGGACTCTCTGGAAACACCATATATTTT.

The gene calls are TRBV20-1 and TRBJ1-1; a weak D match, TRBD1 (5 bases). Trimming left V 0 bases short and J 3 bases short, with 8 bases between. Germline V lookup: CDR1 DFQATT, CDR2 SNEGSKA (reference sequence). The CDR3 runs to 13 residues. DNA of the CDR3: TGCAGTGCTAGAGAGGGAGGGGACACTGAAGCTTTCTTT. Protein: CSAREGGDTEAFF.

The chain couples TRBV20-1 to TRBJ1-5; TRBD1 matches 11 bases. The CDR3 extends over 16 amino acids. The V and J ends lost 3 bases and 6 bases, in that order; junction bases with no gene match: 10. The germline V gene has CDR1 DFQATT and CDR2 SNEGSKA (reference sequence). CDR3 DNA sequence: TGCAGTGCTAGTGGGGGGACAGGGGGGTTCAGTCAGCCCCAGCATTTT. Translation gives CSASGGTGGFSQPQHF.

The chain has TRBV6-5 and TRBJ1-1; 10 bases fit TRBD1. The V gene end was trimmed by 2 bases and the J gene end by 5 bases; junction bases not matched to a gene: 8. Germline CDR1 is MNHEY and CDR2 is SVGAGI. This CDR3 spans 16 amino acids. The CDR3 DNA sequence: TGTGCCAGCAGTTACAGGCGGGACAGGGGCTGGACTGAAGCTTTCTTT. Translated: CASSYRRDRGWTEAFF.

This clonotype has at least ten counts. CDR3: CASSRTGNTYNEQFF. In DNA form, the CDR3 reads TGTGCCAGCAGCCGGACCGGGAATACCTACAATGAGCAGTTCTTC. The rearrangement joins TRBV16 to TRBJ2-1, with D possibly matching TRBD2 (5 bases). V was cut by 4 bases and J by 2 bases, with 12 bases left in between. Per the germline V gene, CDR1 is KGHSY and CDR2 is FQNENV. CDR3 length equals 15 residues.

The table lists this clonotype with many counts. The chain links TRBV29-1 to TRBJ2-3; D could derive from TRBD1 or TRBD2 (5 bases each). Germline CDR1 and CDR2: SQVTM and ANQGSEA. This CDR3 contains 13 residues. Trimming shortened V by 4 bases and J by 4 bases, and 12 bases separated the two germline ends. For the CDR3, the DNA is TGCAGCGTTGGAGGGGCGCCGGCAGATACGCAGTATTTT. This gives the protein CSVGGAPADTQYF.

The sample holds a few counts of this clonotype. In DNA, the CDR3 is TGTGCCAGTAGTATAGTAGGGACCCTCTCCTACAATGAGCAGTTCTTC. Amino acids: CASSIVGTLSYNEQFF. The chain links TRBV19 to TRBJ2-1, with D perhaps matching TRBD1 or TRBD2 (5 bases each). This CDR3 comprises 16 residues. The germline V gene has CDR1 LNHDA and CDR2 SQIVND (reference sequence). The ends were cut back, 1 base at V and 0 bases at J, with 10 bases in the middle.

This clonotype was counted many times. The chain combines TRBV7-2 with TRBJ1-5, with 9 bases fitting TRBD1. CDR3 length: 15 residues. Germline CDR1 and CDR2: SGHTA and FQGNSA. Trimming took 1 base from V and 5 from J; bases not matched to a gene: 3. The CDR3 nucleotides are TGTGCCAGCAGCTTAGTGGACAGGGGCGATCAGCCCCAGCATTTT. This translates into CASSLVDRGDQPQHF.

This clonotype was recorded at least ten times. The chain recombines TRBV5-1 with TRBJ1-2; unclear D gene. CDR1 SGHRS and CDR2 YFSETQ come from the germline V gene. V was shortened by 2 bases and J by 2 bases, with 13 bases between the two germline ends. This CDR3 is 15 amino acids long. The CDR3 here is CASSLTLRENYGYTF. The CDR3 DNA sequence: TGCGCCAGCAGCTTAACCCTCCGGGAAAACTATGGCTACACCTTC.

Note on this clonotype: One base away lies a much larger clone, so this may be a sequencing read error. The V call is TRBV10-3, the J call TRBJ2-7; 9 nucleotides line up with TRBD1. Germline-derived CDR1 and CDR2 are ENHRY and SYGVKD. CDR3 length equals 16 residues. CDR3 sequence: CSTWDRAAGSSYEQYF. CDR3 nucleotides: TGTTCCACTTGGGACAGGGCTGCCGGTTCCTCCTACGAGCAGTACTTC.

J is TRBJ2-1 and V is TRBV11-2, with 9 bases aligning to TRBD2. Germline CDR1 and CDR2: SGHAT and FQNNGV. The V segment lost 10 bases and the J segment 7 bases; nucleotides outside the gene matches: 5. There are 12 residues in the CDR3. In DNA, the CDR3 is TGTGCCATAGGCGGGAGGGGTAATGAGCAGTTCTTC. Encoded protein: CAIGGRGNEQFF.

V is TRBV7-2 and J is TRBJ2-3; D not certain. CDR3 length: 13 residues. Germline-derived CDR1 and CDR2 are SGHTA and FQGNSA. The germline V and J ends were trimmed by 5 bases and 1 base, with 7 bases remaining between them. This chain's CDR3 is CASSQARTDTQYF. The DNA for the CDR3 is TGTGCCAGCAGCCAGGCCCGCACAGATACGCAGTATTTT. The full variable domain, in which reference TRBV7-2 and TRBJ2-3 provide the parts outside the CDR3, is GAGVSQSPSNKVTEKGKDVELRCDPISGHTALYWYRQSLGQGLEFLIYFQGNSAPDKSGLPSDRFSAERTGGSVSTLTIQRTQQEDSAVYLCASSQARTDTQYFGPGTRLTVL.

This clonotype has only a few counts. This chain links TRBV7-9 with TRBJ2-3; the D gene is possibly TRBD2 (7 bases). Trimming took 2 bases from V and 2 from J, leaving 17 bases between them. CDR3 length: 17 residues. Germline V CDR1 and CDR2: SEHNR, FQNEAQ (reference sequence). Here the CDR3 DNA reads TGTGCCAGCAGCTTAAGTCTCGGCGGGGGCTACACAGATACGCAGTATTTT. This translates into CASSLSLGGGYTDTQYF.

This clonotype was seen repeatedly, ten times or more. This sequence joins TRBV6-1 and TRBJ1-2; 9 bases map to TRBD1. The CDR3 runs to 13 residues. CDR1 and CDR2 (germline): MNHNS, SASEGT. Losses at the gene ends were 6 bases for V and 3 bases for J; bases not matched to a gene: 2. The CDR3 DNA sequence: TGTGCCAGCAGCCGGGACAGGGACTATGGCTACACCTTC. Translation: CASSRDRDYGYTF.

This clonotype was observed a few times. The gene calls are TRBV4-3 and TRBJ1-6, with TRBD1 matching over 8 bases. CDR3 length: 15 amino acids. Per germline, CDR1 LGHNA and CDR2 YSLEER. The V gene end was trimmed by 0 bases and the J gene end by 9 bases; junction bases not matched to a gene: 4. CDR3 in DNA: TGCGCCAGCAGCCAAGACAGGGGGCTAGGTTCACCCCTCCACTTT. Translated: CASSQDRGLGSPLHF.

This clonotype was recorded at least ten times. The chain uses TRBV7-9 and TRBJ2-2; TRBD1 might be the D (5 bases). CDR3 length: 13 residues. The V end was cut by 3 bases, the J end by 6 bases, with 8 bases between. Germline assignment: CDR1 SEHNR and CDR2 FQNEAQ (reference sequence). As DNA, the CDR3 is TGTGCCAGCAGCTTGGGGCGAGCCGGGGAGCTGTTTTTT. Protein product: CASSLGRAGELFF.

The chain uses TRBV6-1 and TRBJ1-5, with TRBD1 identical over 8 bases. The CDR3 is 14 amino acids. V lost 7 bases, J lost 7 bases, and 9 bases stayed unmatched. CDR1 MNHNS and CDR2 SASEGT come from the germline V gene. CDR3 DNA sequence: TGTGCCAGCACTAGGACAGGGTCTTGGCAGCCCCAGCATTTT. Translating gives CASTRTGSWQPQHF.

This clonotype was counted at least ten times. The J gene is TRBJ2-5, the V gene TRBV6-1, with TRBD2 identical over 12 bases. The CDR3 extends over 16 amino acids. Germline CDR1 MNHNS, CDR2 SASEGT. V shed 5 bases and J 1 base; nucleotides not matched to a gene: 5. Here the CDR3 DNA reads TGTGCCAGCAGTCCTCTAGCGGGAGGGATCCAAGAGACCCAGTACTTC. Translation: CASSPLAGGIQETQYF.

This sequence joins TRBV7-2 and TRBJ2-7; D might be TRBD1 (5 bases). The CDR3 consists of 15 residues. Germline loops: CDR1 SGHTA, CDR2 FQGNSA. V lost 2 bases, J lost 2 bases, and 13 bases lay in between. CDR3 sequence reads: CASSLQQGRPYEQYF. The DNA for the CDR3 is TGTGCCAGCAGCTTACAGCAGGGTCGACCCTACGAGCAGTACTTC.

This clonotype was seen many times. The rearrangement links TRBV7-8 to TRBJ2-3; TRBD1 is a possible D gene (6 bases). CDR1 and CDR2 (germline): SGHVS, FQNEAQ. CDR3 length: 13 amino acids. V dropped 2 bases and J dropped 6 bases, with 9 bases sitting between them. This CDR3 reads CASSLPDRDTQYF. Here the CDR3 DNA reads TGTGCCAGCAGCTTACCAGACAGGGATACGCAGTATTTT.

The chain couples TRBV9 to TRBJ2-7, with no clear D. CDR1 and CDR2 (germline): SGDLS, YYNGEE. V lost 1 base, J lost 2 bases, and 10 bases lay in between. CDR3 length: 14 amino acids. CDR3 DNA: TGTGCCAGCAGCGTATCGCACTTGACCTACGAGCAGTACTTC. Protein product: CASSVSHLTYEQYF. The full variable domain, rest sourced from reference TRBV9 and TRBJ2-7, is DSGVTQTPKHLITATGQRVTLRCSPRSGDLSVYWYQQSLDQGLQFLIQYYNGEERAKGNILERFSAQQFPDLHSELNLSSLELGDSALYFCASSVSHLTYEQYFGPGTRLTVT.